The next 18 T cell receptor beta chains were all read from a single sample in a study of blood T cell repertoires in COVID-19 (TCRdb year 2020). Libraries came from the immunoSEQ multiplex PCR assay. TCRdb's version of the immuneACCESS table is confined to in-frame rearrangements and falls short of the full clone set. An unresolved V gene accounts for under half of the shortfall where checked; the remainder is of unknown origin. Present in this sample are about 29,000 clones, roughly 80% of which were seen just once. The ten largest clones add up to roughly 1.8% of the sample. The material sequenced was peripheral blood. The receptors here all came from a man of 80 years or more with active or convalescent COVID-19.

This chain links TRBV5-4 with TRBJ2-1; 12 positions match TRBD2. This CDR3 contains 15 residues. In germline, CDR1 is SGHNT, CDR2 YYREEE (reference sequence). V gave up 2 bases and J gave up 8 bases; unmatched junction bases: 5. The chain's CDR3 is CASSFLAGGPDEQFF. DNA for the CDR3: TGTGCCAGCAGCTTTCTAGCGGGGGGGCCGGATGAGCAGTTCTTC.

CDR3 nucleotides: TGTGCCAGCAGCCCGGACAGGGGTCGGACTGAAGCTTTCTTT. It yields the protein CASSPDRGRTEAFF. The V and J genes are TRBV11-2 and TRBJ1-1, with 9 bases aligning to TRBD1. CDR1 and CDR2 from the germline V gene are SGHAT and FQNNGV. The trim removed 5 bases at V and 5 bases at J, leaving 6 bases unmatched. The CDR3 loop spans 14 amino acids.

The rearrangement links TRBV5-4 to TRBJ2-1; TRBD2 aligns across 7 bases. The V and J ends lost 7 bases and 8 bases, in that order; junction bases with no gene match: 12. Germline V gene lookup returns CDR1 SGHNT and CDR2 YYREEE (reference sequence). The CDR3 has 14 residues. DNA of the CDR3: TGTGCCAGCGCCTTCCGGCGGGAGTCGTATGAGCAGTTCTTC. The encoded protein is CASAFRRESYEQFF.

This chain links TRBV7-9 with TRBJ2-1, with a weak D call TRBD1 (5 bases). Germline CDR1 and CDR2: SEHNR and FQNEAQ (reference sequence). The CDR3 is 15 residues long. The V end was cut by 6 bases, the J end by 10 bases, with 22 bases between. This chain's CDR3 is CASSPLDIDEPEQFF. In DNA, the CDR3 is TGTGCCAGCAGTCCACTGGACATAGACGAGCCAGAGCAGTTCTTC.

This clone was seen a handful of times. The chain links TRBV5-1 to TRBJ2-2; the match to TRBD1 covers 9 bases. The V segment lost 4 bases and the J segment 7 bases; nucleotides outside the gene matches: 5. This CDR3 has 14 amino acids. Germline CDR1 reads SGHRS; CDR2 reads YFSETQ. The CDR3 coding sequence is TGCGCCAGCAGCCGGGACAGGGTTATCGGGGAGCTGTTTTTT. Translating gives CASSRDRVIGELFF.

The genes are TRBV19 and TRBJ1-5; 9 positions match TRBD1. This CDR3 region has 16 residues. The J segment lost 2 bases and the V segment lost 4 bases, leaving 6 bases of the junction unmatched. Germline-derived CDR1 and CDR2 are LNHDA and SQIVND (reference sequence). The CDR3 is CASSSGTGSGNQPQHF. The CDR3 bases are TGTGCCAGTAGTAGCGGGACAGGGAGCGGCAATCAGCCCCAGCATTTT.

CDR3 bases: TGTGCCAGCAGTGATCCGGGTCAACCCTATGGCTACACCTTC. This encodes CASSDPGQPYGYTF. The J gene is TRBJ1-2, the V gene TRBV6-1; D remains ambiguous. Germline CDR1 is MNHNS and CDR2 is SASEGT. V gave up 3 bases and J gave up 4 bases, with 12 bases separating them. The CDR3 totals 14 residues.

Concerning this clone: One end of the junction does not line up with germline, which may come from a read error. The chain carries TRBV13 and TRBJ2-1, with 12 bases aligning to TRBD2. This CDR3 has 16 amino acids. The V gene's germline CDR1 is PRHDT and CDR2 FYEKMQ (reference sequence). The CDR3 sequence: CASSPRTSGAYSEQFF. The CDR3 DNA sequence: TGTGCCAGCAGCCCACGGACTAGCGGGGCATACAGTGAGCAGTTCTTC.

The chain uses TRBV28 and TRBJ1-5; possibly TRBD1 for D (6 bases). Deletions cut 3 bases from V and 0 bases from J, with 9 bases between. This CDR3 contains 15 residues. Germline V lookup: CDR1 MDHEN, CDR2 SYDVKM. CDR3 DNA sequence: TGTGCCAGCAGTTTGACAGGCCCTAGCAATCAGCCCCAGCATTTT. As protein: CASSLTGPSNQPQHF. Using reference TRBV28 and TRBJ1-5 for the parts outside the CDR3, the full variable domain is DVKVTQSSRYLVKRTGEKVFLECVQDMDHENMFWYRQDPGLGLRLIYFSYDVKMKEKGDIPEGYSVSREKKERFSLILESASTNQTSMYLCASSLTGPSNQPQHFGDGTRLSIL.

V and J are TRBV18 and TRBJ1-2; D is perhaps TRBD1 (6 bases). Germline-derived CDR1 and CDR2 are KGHSH and LQKENI. Trimming left V 2 bases short and J 3 bases short, with 10 bases between. The length of the CDR3 is 14 residues. CDR3 in amino acids: CASSPTQGDYGYTF. CDR3 bases: TGTGCCAGCTCACCAACACAGGGCGACTATGGCTACACCTTC.

The gene calls are TRBV6-5 and TRBJ2-1, with D possibly matching TRBD2 (6 bases). Trimming removed 11 bases at V and 2 bases at J, with 10 bases between. The CDR3 runs 12 residues. CDR1 MNHEY and CDR2 SVGAGI come from the germline V gene. CDR3 sequence: CASEGAYNEQFF. CDR3 in DNA: TGTGCCTCGGAGGGAGCCTACAATGAGCAGTTCTTC.

V usage is TRBV12-3 or TRBV12-4 and J usage is TRBJ2-3, with D possibly TRBD1 on 5 matching bases. The V and J ends lost 6 bases and 7 bases respectively, with 11 bases between them. The CDR3 is 12 residues long. The CDR3: CASRTVEYTQYF. The CDR3 DNA reads TGTGCCAGCAGGACAGTGGAGTATACGCAGTATTTT.

The rearrangement links TRBV5-1 to TRBJ2-7; perhaps TRBD1 as D (6 bases). Trimming left V 3 bases short and J 2 bases short, with 12 bases between. CDR3 length: 14 residues. CDR1 and CDR2 from the germline V gene are SGHRS and YFSETQ. The CDR3 sequence: CASSSRGFAYEQYF. For the CDR3, the DNA is TGCGCCAGCAGCTCTAGGGGGTTTGCCTACGAGCAGTACTTC.

The rearrangement links TRBV7-9 to TRBJ1-1; the D is unclear. Germline V gives CDR1 SEHNR, CDR2 FQNEAQ (reference sequence). Trimming took 5 bases from V and 6 from J, leaving 10 bases between them. The CDR3 sequence is 12 residues long. CDR3 residues: CASSNGRAEAFF. The CDR3 DNA reads as TGTGCCAGCAGCAATGGGCGGGCTGAAGCTTTCTTT.

The chain combines TRBV5-1 with TRBJ2-3, with D possibly matching TRBD2 (5 bases). Trimming removed 0 bases at V and 4 bases at J, with 9 bases between. CDR3 size: 14 residues. Germline CDR1 and CDR2: SGHRS and YFSETQ. CDR3 protein: CASSLGGSADTQYF. DNA for the CDR3: TGCGCCAGCAGCTTGGGCGGTAGCGCAGATACGCAGTATTTT.

This rearrangement joins TRBV6-2 or TRBV6-3 to TRBJ2-7, with no clear D. Trimming took 2 bases from V and 4 from J, leaving 9 bases between them. The germline V gene has CDR1 MNHEY and CDR2 SVGEGT. This CDR3 region has 13 residues. CDR3 in DNA: TGTGCCAGCAGTTACAGCACCGATTACGAGCAGTACTTC. Its protein product is CASSYSTDYEQYF.

The gene calls are TRBV10-3 and TRBJ1-6, with no clear D. The germline V gene has CDR1 ENHRY and CDR2 SYGVKD. The germline V and J ends were trimmed by 10 bases and 7 bases, with 14 bases remaining between them. There are 13 residues in the CDR3. CDR3 in amino acids: CATLEGGNSPLHF. The CDR3 nucleotides read TGTGCCACCCTTGAGGGAGGCAATTCACCCCTCCACTTT.

This clone has only a few counts. V gene TRBV12-3 or TRBV12-4 combines with J gene TRBJ2-7; D is unclear. V was trimmed by 6 bases and J by 4 bases, leaving 13 bases between them. This CDR3 spans 13 amino acids. CDR3 loop: CASSKIGDYEQYF. The CDR3 coding sequence is TGTGCCAGCAGCAAAATCGGAGATTACGAGCAGTACTTC.